A single sample gave rise to the 27 T cell receptor beta chains below, sequenced in a study of blood T cell repertoires in COVID-19. The data were produced by immunoSEQ multiplex PCR, yet TCRdb's version contains in-frame clones alone and is incomplete. This sample has fewer than 300,000 clones; approximately 90% occur once, and the top ten carry about 9.3%. Input material: PBMCs or T cells enriched from blood (not recorded which). These receptors were collected from a middle-aged man who had recovered from COVID-19.

V gene TRBV11-3 combines with J gene TRBJ2-1; no reliable D call. Germline CDR1 and CDR2: SGHNT and YENEEA. The V gene lost 4 bases and the J gene lost 4 bases, with 14 bases spanning the gap. This CDR3 contains 15 residues. The CDR3 region has the DNA TGTGCCAGCAGCTCAAGATCAGGCAGGTACAATGAGCAGTTCTTC. It encodes CASSSRSGRYNEQFF.

The genes are TRBV9 and TRBJ2-7; D unclear. V lost 0 bases and J 0 bases, leaving 7 bases between the germline ends. Germline assignment: CDR1 SGDLS and CDR2 YYNGEE. CDR3 length: 14 amino acids. The CDR3 loop reads CASSVEWPSYEQYF. CDR3 nucleotides: TGTGCCAGCAGCGTAGAATGGCCCTCCTACGAGCAGTACTTC. The variable domain in full, with the rest retrieved from reference TRBV9 and TRBJ2-7, is DSGVTQTPKHLITATGQRVTLRCSPRSGDLSVYWYQQSLDQGLQFLIQYYNGEERAKGNILERFSAQQFPDLHSELNLSSLELGDSALYFCASSVEWPSYEQYFGPGTRLTVT.

This chain joins TRBV2 and TRBJ2-7, with 7 bases lining up with TRBD1. Germline V gene lookup returns CDR1 SNHLY and CDR2 FYNNEI. Germline trimming cut 9 bases from V and 6 bases from J; bases unmatched to any gene: 17. The CDR3 extends over 15 amino acids. This CDR3 is CARVPLTGILGEQYF. The CDR3 DNA reads TGTGCCAGAGTCCCCTTGACAGGGATCTTAGGCGAGCAGTACTTC.

This chain joins TRBV30 and TRBJ1-1; 7 bases match TRBD1. The germline gives CDR1 GTSNPN, CDR2 SVGIG (reference sequence). CDR3 length: 15 amino acids. Germline trimming cut 5 bases from V and 1 base from J; bases unmatched to any gene: 10. As DNA, the CDR3 is TGTGCCTGGGGCCCTATGACAGGGAGGAACACTGAAGCTTTCTTT. This encodes CAWGPMTGRNTEAFF.

V usage is TRBV29-1 and J usage is TRBJ1-4; possible D gene TRBD1, 6 bases. Trimming cost V 6 bases and J 2 bases, with 16 bases left between them. Germline lookup yields CDR1 SQVTM and CDR2 ANQGSEA. The CDR3 contains 15 residues. CDR3 amino acids: CSVRGGPSTNEKLFF. The CDR3 DNA reads TGCAGCGTGAGGGGGGGGCCAAGCACTAATGAAAAACTGTTTTTT.

The chain combines TRBV5-1 with TRBJ2-3, with D maybe TRBD2 (5 bases). Per the germline V gene, CDR1 is SGHRS and CDR2 is YFSETQ. Trimming took off 4 bases at V and 5 bases at J, with 17 bases between the two ends. This CDR3 is 15 amino acids long. The CDR3 reads CASSPLGGRGDTQYF. The CDR3 DNA is TGCGCCAGCAGCCCCCTCGGCGGGCGTGGAGATACGCAGTATTTT.

This chain connects TRBV6-5 to TRBJ1-6, with 7 bases aligning to TRBD1. In germline, CDR1 is MNHEY, CDR2 SVGAGI. The CDR3 has 15 amino acids. V shed 0 bases, J shed 5 bases, and the junction held 1 base outside the gene matches. CDR3 protein: CASSYSTGDNSPLHF. The CDR3 DNA reads as TGTGCCAGCAGTTACTCCACAGGGGATAATTCACCCCTCCACTTT.

The CDR3 spells CASSSPSGSLYEQYF. In nucleotides, the CDR3 is TGTGCCAGCAGTTCCCCAAGCGGGAGTTTGTACGAGCAGTACTTC. The chain uses TRBV27 and TRBJ2-7, with 8 bases fitting TRBD2. Germline assignment: CDR1 MNHEY and CDR2 SMNVEV (reference sequence). After removal of 4 bases from V and 4 bases from J, the junction contained 9 bases not matched to a gene. The CDR3 length is 15 residues.

CDR3 bases: TGTGCCAGTAGAGCCGATAGGAGCTCTGGGGCCAACGTCCTGACTTTC. Translating it yields CASRADRSSGANVLTF. V is TRBV19 and J is TRBJ2-6; D ambiguous. Germline values: CDR1 LNHDA, CDR2 SQIVND (reference sequence). This CDR3 has 16 amino acids. Trimming shortened V by 6 bases and J by 0 bases, and 12 bases separated the two germline ends.

The genes are TRBV7-2 and TRBJ1-3, with D possibly being TRBD1 (6 bases). The ends were cut back, 3 bases at V and 0 bases at J, with 12 bases in the middle. The CDR3 runs to 16 residues. CDR1 and CDR2 (germline): SGHTA, FQGNSA. The CDR3 spells CASSFNQGSSGNTIYF. The CDR3 DNA reads TGTGCCAGCAGCTTTAATCAGGGGAGCTCTGGAAACACCATATATTTT.

The chain recombines TRBV24-1 with TRBJ1-1; 10 nucleotides align to TRBD1. This CDR3 is 15 amino acids long. Germline assignment: CDR1 KGHDR and CDR2 SFDVKD. The J segment lost 8 bases and the V segment lost 3 bases, leaving 8 bases of the junction unmatched. The CDR3 region is CATSDRDRGPLEAFF. The CDR3 DNA reads TGTGCCACCAGTGATCGGGACAGGGGCCCGTTAGAAGCTTTCTTT.

The chain joins TRBV7-9 to TRBJ1-2, with D possibly being TRBD1 (5 bases). This CDR3 has 11 amino acids. Trimming left V 8 bases short and J 4 bases short, with 8 bases between. Germline V gene sequence: CDR1 SEHNR, CDR2 FQNEAQ (reference sequence). The CDR3 reads CASDRSYGYTF. Here the CDR3 DNA reads TGTGCCAGCGACAGATCCTATGGCTACACCTTC.

The CDR3 loop reads CASSLGQHTSTDTQYF. The DNA for the CDR3 is TGTGCCAGCAGCTTGGGACAGCATACTAGCACAGATACGCAGTATTTT. The chain couples TRBV7-9 to TRBJ2-3; 7 nucleotides agree with TRBD1. V lost 3 bases to trimming and J lost 0 bases; unmatched junction nucleotides: 6. Germline CDR1 is SEHNR and CDR2 is FQNEAQ (reference sequence). The CDR3 runs 16 residues.

There are a few counts of this clone. This chain joins TRBV19 and TRBJ1-2; perhaps TRBD1 as D (6 bases). This CDR3 is 16 amino acids long. With 7 bases removed from V and 8 bases from J, the gap between germline ends came to 26 bases. Germline V gene sequence: CDR1 LNHDA, CDR2 SQIVND (reference sequence). CDR3 sequence reads: CASTRPGDTPSGGYTF. The CDR3 nucleotides read TGTGCCAGTACCCGTCCTGGGGACACACCATCGGGCGGCTACACCTTC. The full variable domain, rest sourced from reference TRBV19 and TRBJ1-2, is DGGITQSPKYLFRKEGQNVTLSCEQNLNHDAMYWYRQDPGQGLRLIYYSQIVNDFQKGDIAEGYSVSREKKESFPLTVTSAQKNPTAFYLCASTRPGDTPSGGYTFGSGTRLTVV.

This sequence joins TRBV10-2 and TRBJ1-4; D is unresolved. Trimming left V 3 bases short and J 0 bases short, with 14 bases between. Germline CDR1 WSHSY, CDR2 SAAADI. This CDR3 contains 17 residues. The CDR3 DNA reads as TGCGCCAGCAGTGATTCTATTAGCTCTCCAACTAATGAAAAACTGTTTTTT. It translates to CASSDSISSPTNEKLFF.

The chain has TRBV6-4 and TRBJ1-5, with 8 nucleotides matching TRBD1. The V segment lost 5 bases and the J segment 6 bases; nucleotides outside the gene matches: 6. The CDR3 covers 14 residues. Germline CDR1 MRHNA, CDR2 SNTAGT. The CDR3, as DNA: TGTGCCAGCAGTCCGGGACAGGTAATTCAGCCCCAGCATTTT. Its protein is CASSPGQVIQPQHF.

This clone was detected once. The genes are TRBV4-1 and TRBJ2-2, with D possibly TRBD2 on 5 matching bases. CDR3 length: 14 amino acids. Germline V gene lookup returns CDR1 MGHRA and CDR2 YSYEKL. V lost 4 bases, J lost 5 bases, and 11 bases lay in between. The CDR3 here is CASSPRDSTGELFF. The CDR3 bases are TGCGCCAGCAGCCCCCGGGATTCGACCGGGGAGCTGTTTTTT.

The rearrangement uses TRBV12-3 or TRBV12-4 and TRBJ2-2; D not resolved. The CDR3 loop spans 13 amino acids. Trimming took 5 bases from V and 3 from J, leaving 7 bases between them. The CDR3 loop is CASSPVYTGELFF. The CDR3 DNA reads TGTGCCAGCAGTCCCGTTTACACCGGGGAGCTGTTTTTT.

V usage is TRBV11-3 and J usage is TRBJ2-1, with 10 positions matching TRBD1. This CDR3 is built from 17 residues. V shed 0 bases and J 2 bases; nucleotides not matched to a gene: 4. Germline-derived CDR1 and CDR2 are SGHNT and YENEEA. The CDR3 sequence is CASSLEGTGVAYNEQFF. In DNA form, the CDR3 reads TGTGCCAGCAGCTTAGAAGGGACAGGGGTTGCCTACAATGAGCAGTTCTTC.

The J gene is TRBJ2-1, the V gene TRBV5-1; D gene uncertain. Germline values: CDR1 SGHRS, CDR2 YFSETQ. The CDR3 runs 13 residues. V dropped 0 bases and J dropped 6 bases, with 7 bases sitting between them. CDR3 residues: CASSLGLTNEQFF. CDR3 DNA sequence: TGCGCCAGCAGCTTGGGACTCACCAATGAGCAGTTCTTC.

This rearrangement joins TRBV5-1 to TRBJ1-1; TRBD1 aligns across 7 bases. Germline V lookup: CDR1 SGHRS, CDR2 YFSETQ. Unmatched junction bases numbered 7, after V lost 5 bases and J lost 0 bases. CDR3 length: 15 residues. The DNA of the CDR3 is TGCGCCAGCAGGTATCCGGGACAGATGAACACTGAAGCTTTCTTT. Translation: CASRYPGQMNTEAFF.

CDR3 loop: CAWSSSPGVKYF. The CDR3 DNA reads as TGTGCCTGGAGTTCCTCACCAGGGGTTAAGTACTTC. This chain joins TRBV30 and TRBJ2-7, with D possibly TRBD1 on 6 matching bases. The CDR3 consists of 12 residues. The ends were cut back, 2 bases at V and 11 bases at J, with 16 bases in the middle. Germline V lookup: CDR1 GTSNPN, CDR2 SVGIG (reference sequence). Using reference TRBV30 and TRBJ2-7 for the parts outside the CDR3, the full variable domain is SQTIHQWPATLVQPVGSPLSLECTVEGTSNPNLYWYRQAAGRGLQLLFYSVGIGQISSEVPQNLSASRPQDRQFILSSKKLLLSDSGFYLCAWSSSPGVKYFGPGTRLTVT.

The CDR3 DNA sequence: TGTGCCAGCACCCGAATCCCGGCCTACGAGCAGTACTTC. Amino acid sequence: CASTRIPAYEQYF. The gene calls are TRBV27 and TRBJ2-7; the D is unclear. Per germline, CDR1 MNHEY and CDR2 SMNVEV (reference sequence). The CDR3 has 13 residues. The V end was cut by 7 bases, the J end by 2 bases, with 12 bases between.

The chain has TRBV14 and TRBJ2-7; no reliable D call. CDR1 is SGHDN, CDR2 FVKESK, per germline. V was cut by 1 base and J by 0 bases, with 7 bases left in between. The CDR3 extends over 14 amino acids. The CDR3: CASSQGLHSYEQYF. The CDR3 bases are TGTGCCAGCAGCCAAGGGCTTCACTCCTACGAGCAGTACTTC.

A remark on this clone: This specimen includes other DNA sequences encoding the same CDR3. This rearrangement joins TRBV19 to TRBJ1-5; D remains ambiguous. Germline CDR1 LNHDA, CDR2 SQIVND (reference sequence). This CDR3 spans 13 amino acids. V gave up 2 bases and J gave up 3 bases, with 5 bases separating them. The CDR3 sequence is CASSISLNQPQHF. CDR3 bases: TGTGCCAGTAGTATATCACTCAATCAGCCCCAGCATTTT.

The chain employs TRBV24-1 and TRBJ2-5, with 7 bases matching TRBD1. Germline V gene data show CDR1 as KGHDR and CDR2 as SFDVKD. This CDR3 is 13 amino acids long. V lost 3 bases to trimming and J lost 3 bases; unmatched junction nucleotides: 0. CDR3 DNA sequence: TGTGCCACCAGTGATGGGACAGAAGAGACCCAGTACTTC. Translated, it gives CATSDGTEETQYF.

The rearrangement joins TRBV9 to TRBJ2-2; D might be TRBD1 (6 bases). V shed 7 bases and J shed 2 bases, with 21 bases lying between them. The CDR3 loop spans 17 amino acids. Germline V gives CDR1 SGDLS, CDR2 YYNGEE. The CDR3 region is CASSRGLQGRNTGELFF. The CDR3 region has the DNA TGTGCCAGCTCAAGGGGGTTGCAGGGGCGAAACACCGGGGAGCTGTTTTTT.